The clone carrying this T cell receptor beta chain showed up just a few times. The antigen is not known. Per germline, CDR1 LGHNA and CDR2 YSLEER. This CDR3 is built from 15 residues. V gave up 4 bases and J gave up 5 bases, with 17 bases separating them. This sample was taken from a study of PD-1 blockade in classical Hodgkin lymphoma. All patients experienced relapse after autologous stem cell transplantation, and brentuximab vedotin exposure was variable. Libraries were prepared by immunoSEQ multiplex PCR; TCRdb keeps only in-frame clonotypes and omits some of them. The table lists 35,000 to 45,000 clones, around three quarters of them singletons. Findings and limits, study-wide: Newly diagnosed patients had diversity similar to the baseline diversity of complete responders.

The TCR sequence derives from a human donor with classical Hodgkin lymphoma. This chain joins TRBV4-3 and TRBJ1-2, with D possibly TRBD1 on 6 matching bases. Sample: peripheral blood mononuclear cells (PBMCs), taken before the second cycle of nivolumab. CDR3 residues: CASSLSRGLRYGYTF. The CDR3 bases are TGCGCCAGCAGCCTTTCCCGGGGGCTAAGGTATGGCTACACCTTC.